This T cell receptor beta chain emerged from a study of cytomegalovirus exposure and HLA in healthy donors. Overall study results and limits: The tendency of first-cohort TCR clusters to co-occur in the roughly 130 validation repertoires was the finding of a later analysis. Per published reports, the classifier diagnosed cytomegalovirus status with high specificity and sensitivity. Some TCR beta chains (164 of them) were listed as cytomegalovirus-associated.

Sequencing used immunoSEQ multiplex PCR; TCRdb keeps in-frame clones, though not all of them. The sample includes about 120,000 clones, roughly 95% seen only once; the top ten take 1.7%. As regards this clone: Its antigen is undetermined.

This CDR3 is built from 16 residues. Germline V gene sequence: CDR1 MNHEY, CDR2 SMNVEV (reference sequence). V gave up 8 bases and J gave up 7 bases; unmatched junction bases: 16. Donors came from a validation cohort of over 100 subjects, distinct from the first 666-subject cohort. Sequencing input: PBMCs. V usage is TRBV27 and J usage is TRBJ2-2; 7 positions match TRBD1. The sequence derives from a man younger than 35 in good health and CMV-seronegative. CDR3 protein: CASGGTGVSYGGELFF. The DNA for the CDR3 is TGTGCCAGCGGCGGAACAGGGGTGTCTTATGGCGGGGAGCTGTTTTTT.